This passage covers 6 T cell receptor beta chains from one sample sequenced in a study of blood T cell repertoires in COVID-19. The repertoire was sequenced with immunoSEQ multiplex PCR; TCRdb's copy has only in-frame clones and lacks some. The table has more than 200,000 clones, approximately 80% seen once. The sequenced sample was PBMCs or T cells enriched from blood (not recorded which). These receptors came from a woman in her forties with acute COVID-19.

CDR3 residues: CASSLPGGVAGGQYNEQFF. The CDR3 DNA is TGTGCCAGCAGTTTACCGGGTGGTGTAGCGGGGGGACAGTACAATGAGCAGTTCTTC. The chain links TRBV28 to TRBJ2-1; 10 bases map to TRBD2. Unmatched junction bases numbered 14, after V lost 2 bases and J lost 4 bases. The CDR3 length is 19 residues. Germline assignment: CDR1 MDHEN and CDR2 SYDVKM.

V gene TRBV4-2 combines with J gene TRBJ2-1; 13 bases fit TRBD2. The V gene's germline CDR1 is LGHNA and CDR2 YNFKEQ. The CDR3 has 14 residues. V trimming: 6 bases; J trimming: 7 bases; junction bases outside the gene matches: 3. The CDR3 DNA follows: TGTGCCAGCAGACTAGCGGGAGGGGGGAATGAGCAGTTCTTC. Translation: CASRLAGGGNEQFF.

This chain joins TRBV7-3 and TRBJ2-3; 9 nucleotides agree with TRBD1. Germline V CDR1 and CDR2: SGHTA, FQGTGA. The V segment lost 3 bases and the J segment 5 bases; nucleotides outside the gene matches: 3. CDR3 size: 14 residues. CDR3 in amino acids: CASSLGQGGDTQYF. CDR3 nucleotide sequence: TGTGCCAGCAGCTTGGGACAGGGAGGAGATACGCAGTATTTT.

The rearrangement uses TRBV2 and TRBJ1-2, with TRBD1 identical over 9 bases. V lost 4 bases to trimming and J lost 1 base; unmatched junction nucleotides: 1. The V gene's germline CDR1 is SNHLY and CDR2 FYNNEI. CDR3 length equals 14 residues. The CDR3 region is CASSGQGDNYGYTF. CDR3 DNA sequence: TGTGCCAGCAGTGGACAGGGGGATAACTATGGCTACACCTTC.

CDR3 residues: CASSQRGGFSYEQYF. DNA of the CDR3: TGTGCCAGCAGCCAACGGGGGGGGTTCTCCTACGAGCAGTACTTC. J is TRBJ2-7 and V is TRBV3-1 (or the pseudogene TRBV3-2), with TRBD2 matching 8 bases. The junction had 3 bases not matched to a gene; V was cut back by 2 bases and J by 0 bases. The germline gives CDR1 LGHDT, CDR2 YNNKEL (reference sequence). The CDR3 contains 15 residues.

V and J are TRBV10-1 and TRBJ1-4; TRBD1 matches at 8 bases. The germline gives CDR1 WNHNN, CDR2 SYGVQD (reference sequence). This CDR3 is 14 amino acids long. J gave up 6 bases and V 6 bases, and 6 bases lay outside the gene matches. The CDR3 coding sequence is TGCGCCAGCAGCGCAGGGGGCGCCGATGAAAAACTGTTTTTT. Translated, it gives CASSAGGADEKLFF.